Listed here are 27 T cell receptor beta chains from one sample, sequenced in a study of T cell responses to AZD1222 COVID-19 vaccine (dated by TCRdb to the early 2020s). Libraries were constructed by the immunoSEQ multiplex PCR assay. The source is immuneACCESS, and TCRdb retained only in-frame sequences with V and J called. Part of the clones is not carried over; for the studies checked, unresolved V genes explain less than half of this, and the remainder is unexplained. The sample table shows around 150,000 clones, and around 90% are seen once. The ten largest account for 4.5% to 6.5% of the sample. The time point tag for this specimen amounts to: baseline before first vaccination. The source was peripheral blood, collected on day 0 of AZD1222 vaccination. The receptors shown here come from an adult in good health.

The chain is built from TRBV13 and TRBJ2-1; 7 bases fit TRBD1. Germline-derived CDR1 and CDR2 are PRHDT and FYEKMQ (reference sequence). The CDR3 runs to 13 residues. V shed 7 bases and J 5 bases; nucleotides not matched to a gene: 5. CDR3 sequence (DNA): TGTGCCAGCACCCAGGGGGACAACAATGAGCAGTTCTTC. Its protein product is CASTQGDNNEQFF.

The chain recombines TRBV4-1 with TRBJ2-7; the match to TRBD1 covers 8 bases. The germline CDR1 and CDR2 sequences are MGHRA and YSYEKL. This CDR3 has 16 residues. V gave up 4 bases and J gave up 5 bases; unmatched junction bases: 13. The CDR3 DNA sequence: TGCGCCAGCAGCCTCGGGGGCCTGGACAGGGCCCACGAGCAGTACTTC. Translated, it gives CASSLGGLDRAHEQYF.

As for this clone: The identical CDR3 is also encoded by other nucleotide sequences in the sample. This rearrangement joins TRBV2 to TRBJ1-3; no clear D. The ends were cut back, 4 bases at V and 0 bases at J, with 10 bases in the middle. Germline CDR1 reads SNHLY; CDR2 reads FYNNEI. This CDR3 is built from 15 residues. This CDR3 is CASSVDSYSGNTIYF. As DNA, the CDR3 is TGTGCCAGCAGTGTGGACTCCTACTCTGGAAACACCATATATTTT. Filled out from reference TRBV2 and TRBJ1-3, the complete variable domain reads EPEVTQTPSHQVTQMGQEVILRCVPISNHLYFYWYRQILGQKVEFLVSFYNNEISEKSEIFDDQFSVERPDGSNFTLKIRSTKLEDSAMYFCASSVDSYSGNTIYFGEGSWLTVV.

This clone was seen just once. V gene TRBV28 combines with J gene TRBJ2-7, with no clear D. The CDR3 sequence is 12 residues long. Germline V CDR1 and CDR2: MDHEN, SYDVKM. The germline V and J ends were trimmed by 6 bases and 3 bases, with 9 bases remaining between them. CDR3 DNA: TGTGCCAGCAGGCTCTTAGGCTACGAGCAGTACTTC. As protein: CASRLLGYEQYF.

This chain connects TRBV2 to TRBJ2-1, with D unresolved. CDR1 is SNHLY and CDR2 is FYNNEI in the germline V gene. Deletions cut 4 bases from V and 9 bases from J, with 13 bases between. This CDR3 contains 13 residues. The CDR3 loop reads CASSVNSMGEQFF. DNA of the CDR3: TGTGCCAGCAGTGTTAATAGCATGGGTGAGCAGTTCTTC.

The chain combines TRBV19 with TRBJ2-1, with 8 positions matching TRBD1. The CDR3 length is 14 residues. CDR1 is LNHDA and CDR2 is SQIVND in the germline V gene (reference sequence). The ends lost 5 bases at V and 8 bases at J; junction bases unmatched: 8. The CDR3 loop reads CASSPGQGLDEQFF. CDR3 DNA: TGTGCCAGTAGTCCCGGACAGGGATTGGATGAGCAGTTCTTC.

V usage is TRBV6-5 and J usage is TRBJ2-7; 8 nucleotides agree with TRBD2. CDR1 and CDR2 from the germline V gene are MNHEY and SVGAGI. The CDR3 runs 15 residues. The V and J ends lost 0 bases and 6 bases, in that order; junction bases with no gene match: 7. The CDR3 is CASSYSGGAGSEQYF. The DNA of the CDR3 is TGTGCCAGCAGTTACTCCGGGGGGGCAGGGAGCGAGCAGTACTTC.

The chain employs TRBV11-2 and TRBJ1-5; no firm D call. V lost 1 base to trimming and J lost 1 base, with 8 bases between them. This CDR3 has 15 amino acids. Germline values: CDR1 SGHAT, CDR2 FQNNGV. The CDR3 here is CASSLVEVSNQPQHF. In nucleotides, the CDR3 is TGTGCCAGCAGCTTAGTTGAGGTAAGCAATCAGCCCCAGCATTTT.

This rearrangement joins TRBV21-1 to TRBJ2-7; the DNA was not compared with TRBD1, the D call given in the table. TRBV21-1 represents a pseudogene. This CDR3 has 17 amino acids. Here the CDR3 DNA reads TGTGCCAGCAGCAAAACTACCGGGGGACAGGAGTCCTACGAGCAGTACTTC. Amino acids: CASSKTTGGQESYEQYF.

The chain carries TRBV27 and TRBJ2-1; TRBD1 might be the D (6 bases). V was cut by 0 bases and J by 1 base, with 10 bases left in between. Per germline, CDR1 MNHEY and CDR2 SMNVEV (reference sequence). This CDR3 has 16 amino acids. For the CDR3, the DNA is TGTGCCAGCAGTTTATCGACAGGTTATTCCTACAATGAGCAGTTCTTC. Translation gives CASSLSTGYSYNEQFF.

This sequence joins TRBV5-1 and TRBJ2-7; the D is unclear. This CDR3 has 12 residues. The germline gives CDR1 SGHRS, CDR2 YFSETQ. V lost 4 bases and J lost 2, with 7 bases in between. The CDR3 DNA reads TGCGCCAGCAGCGGCACCGCCTACGAGCAGTACTTC. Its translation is CASSGTAYEQYF.

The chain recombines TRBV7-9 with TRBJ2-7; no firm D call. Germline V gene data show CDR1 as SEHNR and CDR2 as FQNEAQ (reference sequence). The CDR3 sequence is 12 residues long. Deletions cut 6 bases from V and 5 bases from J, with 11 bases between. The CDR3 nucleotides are TGTGCCAGCAGACTTATGGAAAACGAGCAGTACTTC. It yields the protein CASRLMENEQYF. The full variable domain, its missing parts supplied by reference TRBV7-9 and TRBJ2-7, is DTGVSQNPRHKITKRGQNVTFRCDPISEHNRLYWYRQTLGQGPEFLTYFQNEAQLEKSRLLSDRFSAERPKGSFSTLEIQRTEQGDSAMYLCASRLMENEQYFGPGTRLTVT.

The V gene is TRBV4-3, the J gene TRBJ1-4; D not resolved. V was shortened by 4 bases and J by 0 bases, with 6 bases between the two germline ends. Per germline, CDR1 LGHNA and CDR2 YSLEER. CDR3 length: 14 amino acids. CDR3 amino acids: CASSPVATNEKLFF. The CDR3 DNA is TGCGCCAGCAGCCCCGTGGCAACTAATGAAAAACTGTTTTTT.

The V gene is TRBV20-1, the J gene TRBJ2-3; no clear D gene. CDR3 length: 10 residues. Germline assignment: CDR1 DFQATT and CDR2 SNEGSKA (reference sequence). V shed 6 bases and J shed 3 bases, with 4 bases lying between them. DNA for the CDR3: TGCAGTGCCCCAACAGATACGCAGTATTTT. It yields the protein CSAPTDTQYF.

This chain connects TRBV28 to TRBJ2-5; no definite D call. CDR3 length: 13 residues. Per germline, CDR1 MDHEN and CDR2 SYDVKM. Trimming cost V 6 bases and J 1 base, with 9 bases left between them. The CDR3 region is CASSTVVQETQYF. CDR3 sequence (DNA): TGTGCCAGCAGCACAGTGGTCCAAGAGACCCAGTACTTC. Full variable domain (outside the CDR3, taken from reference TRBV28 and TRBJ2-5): DVKVTQSSRYLVKRTGEKVFLECVQDMDHENMFWYRQDPGLGLRLIYFSYDVKMKEKGDIPEGYSVSREKKERFSLILESASTNQTSMYLCASSTVVQETQYFGPGTRLLVL.

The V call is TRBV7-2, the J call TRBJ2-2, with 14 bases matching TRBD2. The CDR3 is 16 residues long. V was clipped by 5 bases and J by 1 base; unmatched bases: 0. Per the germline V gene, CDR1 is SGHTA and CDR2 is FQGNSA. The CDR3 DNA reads TGTGCCAGCAGCGGGACTAGCGGGAGGAACACCGGGGAGCTGTTTTTT. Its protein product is CASSGTSGRNTGELFF.

The CDR3 loop reads CASSDSGSYGYTF. As DNA, the CDR3 is TGTGCCAGCAGTGACTCAGGGTCCTATGGCTACACCTTC. The genes are TRBV28 and TRBJ1-2; D might be TRBD1 (5 bases). The CDR3 loop spans 13 amino acids. Deletions cut 5 bases from V and 4 bases from J, with 11 bases between. Germline CDR1 MDHEN, CDR2 SYDVKM.

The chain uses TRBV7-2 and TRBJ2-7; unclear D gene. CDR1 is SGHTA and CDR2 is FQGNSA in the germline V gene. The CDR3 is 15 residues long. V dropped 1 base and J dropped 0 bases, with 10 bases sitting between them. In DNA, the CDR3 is TGTGCCAGCAGCTTAGGGAGTACCCCCTCCTACGAGCAGTACTTC. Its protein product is CASSLGSTPSYEQYF.

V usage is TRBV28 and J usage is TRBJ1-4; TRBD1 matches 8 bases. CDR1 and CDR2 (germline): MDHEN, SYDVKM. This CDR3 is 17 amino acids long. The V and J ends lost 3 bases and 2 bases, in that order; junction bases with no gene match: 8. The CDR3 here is CASSLGAGGSTNEKLFF. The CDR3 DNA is TGTGCCAGCAGTTTGGGGGCAGGGGGCTCTACTAATGAAAAACTGTTTTTT.

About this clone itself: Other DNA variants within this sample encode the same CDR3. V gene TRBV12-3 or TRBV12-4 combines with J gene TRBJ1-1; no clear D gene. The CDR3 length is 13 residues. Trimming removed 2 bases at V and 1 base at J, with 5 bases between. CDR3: CASSLSGNTEAFF. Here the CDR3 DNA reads TGTGCCAGCAGTTTATCAGGGAACACTGAAGCTTTCTTT.

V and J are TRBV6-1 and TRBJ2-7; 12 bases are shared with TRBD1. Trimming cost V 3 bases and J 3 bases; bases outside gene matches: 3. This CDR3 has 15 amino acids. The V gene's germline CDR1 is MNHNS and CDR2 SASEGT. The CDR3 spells CASSEGQGAFYEQYF. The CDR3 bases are TGTGCCAGCAGTGAGGGACAGGGGGCCTTCTACGAGCAGTACTTC.

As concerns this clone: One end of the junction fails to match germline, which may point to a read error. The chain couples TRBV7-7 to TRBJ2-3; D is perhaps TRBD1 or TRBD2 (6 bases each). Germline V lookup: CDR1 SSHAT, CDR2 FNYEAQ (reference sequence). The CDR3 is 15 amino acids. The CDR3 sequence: CASSPEGGRPDTQYF. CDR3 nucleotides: TGTGCTAGCAGCCCCGAAGGGGGGAGGCCAGATACGCAGTATTTT.

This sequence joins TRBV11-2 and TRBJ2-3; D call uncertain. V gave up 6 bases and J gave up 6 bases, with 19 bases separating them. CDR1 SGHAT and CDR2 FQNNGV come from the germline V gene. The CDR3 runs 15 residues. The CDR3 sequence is CASSPLVIPYDTQYF. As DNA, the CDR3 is TGTGCCAGCAGTCCACTTGTAATACCATATGATACGCAGTATTTT.

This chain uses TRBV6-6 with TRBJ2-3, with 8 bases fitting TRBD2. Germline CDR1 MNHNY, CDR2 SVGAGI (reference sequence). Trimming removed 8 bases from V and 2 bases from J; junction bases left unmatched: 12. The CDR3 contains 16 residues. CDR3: CASSGGSWYTTDTQYF. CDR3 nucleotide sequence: TGTGCCAGCTCGGGGGGGAGTTGGTACACCACAGATACGCAGTATTTT.

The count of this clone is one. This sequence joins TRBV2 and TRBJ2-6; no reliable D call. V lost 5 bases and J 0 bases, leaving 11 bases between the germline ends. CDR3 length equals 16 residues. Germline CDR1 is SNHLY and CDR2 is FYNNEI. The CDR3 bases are TGTGCCAGCAGTCCTACATTGAACTCTGGGGCCAACGTCCTGACTTTC. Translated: CASSPTLNSGANVLTF.

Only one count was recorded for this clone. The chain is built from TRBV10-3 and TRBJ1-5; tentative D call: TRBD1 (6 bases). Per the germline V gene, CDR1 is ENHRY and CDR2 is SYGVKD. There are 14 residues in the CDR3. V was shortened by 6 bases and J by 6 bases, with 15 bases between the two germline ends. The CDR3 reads CAISIQGVGQPQHF. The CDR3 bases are TGTGCCATCAGCATACAGGGAGTGGGTCAGCCCCAGCATTTT.

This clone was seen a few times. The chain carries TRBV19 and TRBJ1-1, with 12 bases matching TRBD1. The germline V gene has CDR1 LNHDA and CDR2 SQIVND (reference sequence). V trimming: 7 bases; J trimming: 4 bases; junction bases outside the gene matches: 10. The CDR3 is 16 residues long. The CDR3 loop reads CASTKGDRGLGTEAFF. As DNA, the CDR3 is TGTGCCAGTACCAAAGGGGACAGGGGGCTTGGCACTGAAGCTTTCTTT.